This TCR beta chain comes out of a study of T cells in Graves' hyperthyroidism and ophthalmopathy. Study-level points and caveats: Ophthalmopathy was separated from stable hyperthyroidism by a 13 V-J model.

This clonotype was picked up a small number of times. What it binds is not known. RNA transcripts served as the template for amplifying TCR beta CDR3 regions. First-round RT-PCR of the TCR CDR3 relied on the HTBI primer set. Via MiXCR, TCRdb re-called the multiplex PCR reads, giving one row per CDR3 protein. Of around 400,000 distinct CDR3 sequences listed, about 25% are singletons. V lost 0 bases, J lost 3 bases, and 11 bases stayed unmatched. The CDR3 contains 19 residues. The germline V gene has CDR1 SGHDN and CDR2 FVKESK. Together with thyroid ultrasound, orbital computed tomography, serum thyroxine and TRAb, clinical symptoms were used for diagnoses.

This sequence originates from a man aged 50-60 years with Graves' hyperthyroidism. Material: blood. This chain links TRBV14 with TRBJ2-1; TRBD2 agrees at 10 bases. The CDR3, as DNA: TGTGCCAGCAGCCAAGATGGTTCGACTAGCGGGCGAAACTACAATGAGCAGTTCTTC. Translated, it gives CASSQDGSTSGRNYNEQFF. The full variable domain, completed using reference TRBV14 and TRBJ2-1, is EAGVTQFPSHSVIEKGQTVTLRCDPISGHDNLYWYRRVMGKEIKFLLHFVKESKQDESGMPNNRFLAERTGGTYSTLKVQPAELEDSGVYFCASSQDGSTSGRNYNEQFFGPGTRLTVL.